These T cell receptor beta chains were read from a single sample in a study of radiotherapy plus CTLA-4 blockade in lung cancer. This table comes from immunoSEQ multiplex PCR, and its TCRdb copy is limited to in-frame clones, with some not included. The sample carries around 95,000 clones, around 82% recorded once. The sequenced sample was peripheral blood, obtained from a patient treated with radiotherapy plus ipilimumab. These receptors were collected from a human donor with non-small cell lung cancer who had stable disease on radiotherapy plus ipilimumab. Each CDR3 is given without its conserved first and last residue. The order of the fields is V gene, clone size, CDR3 protein. Size is omitted from some rows. Given values are once, few, many or a class for expanded clones.

>TRBV9|.
ASSVSLADSYEQY
>TRBV18|.
ASSPLGQSYEQY
>TRBV6-1|once
ASREPGPHNEQF
>TRBV28|.
ASSLLRGQGSYEQY
>TRBV5-1|.
ASSVQGRTEAF
>TRBV7-9|.
ASSLGQGDTEAF
>TRBV2|.
ASSEVHRDQPQH
>TRBV19|.
ASSPIQGLAGYT
>TRBV9|few
ASSVEPRQAFETQY
>TRBV18|.
ASSPPAGPQNLQYEQY
>TRBV5-1|.
ASSPPGQGGYGYT
>TRBV11-2|.
ASSSRTSGNNEQF
>TRBV6-6|.
ASSPEGQGYGYT
>TRBV11-1|.
ASTDRWEGTQY
>TRBV28|.
ASIPGGGLEKLF
>TRBV6-1|.
ASSVVGGRSTDTQY
>TRBV5-1|.
ASSLGIGASSYNEQF
>TRBV9|.
ASSTDSGFSPLH
>TRBV5-1|.
ASSLTSAGELF
>TRBV5-1|.
ASSLDPGGGTEAF
>TRBV28|.
ASGSSLETQY
>TRBV15|.
ATRQPGAGNTGELF
>TRBV5-1|.
ASSIRGGSDYEQY
>TRBV27|.
ASSFLNGGYT
>TRBV27|few
ASSSGTGVPGELF
>TRBV19|.
ASRPQEVSNQPQH
>TRBV7-6|.
ASSPQGNQPQH
>TRBV11-2|.
ASSLRRGLTDTQY
>TRBV29-1|.
SVAGLDRGRVNEQF
>TRBV7-8|few
ASSPRDTLGYEQY
>TRBV28|.
ASLPGGVRGYT
>TRBV6-6|.
ASSSDRTNEKLF
>TRBV5-1|.
ASSPRSMGYNEQF
>TRBV30|.
AWSVSGSRGSERQY
>TRBV9|.
ASSVGADSYEQY
>TRBV18|.
ASSPGQGDLYEQY
>TRBV20-1|once
SAQDYNEQF
>TRBV25-1|once
ASSDDRSTDTQY
>TRBV7-3|.
ASSLTQGETYEQY
>TRBV9|.
ASSPISAPNPSYNEQF
>TRBV7-2|.
ASSRRTDTQY